One sample yielded the 9 T cell receptor beta chains listed below, sequenced in a study of T cell repertoires in cytomegalovirus infection. TCRdb reprocessed the reads with MiXCR, giving one entry per CDR3 protein. The sample lists 200,000 to 250,000 distinct CDR3 sequences, 35% to 45% occurring once. No antigens are known for them. The sample was CD8+ T cells from cultured PBMCs, taken from culture after CMV antigen stimulation. These TCRs come from a human donor in good health (CMV status not recorded). Some clones in this sample may be carry-over from other donors' samples.

V and J are TRBV7-8 and TRBJ2-1; 8 positions match TRBD2. J lost 5 bases, V lost 4 bases, and 7 bases had no gene match. The CDR3 is 15 amino acids. CDR1 SGHVS and CDR2 FQNEAQ come from the germline V gene. DNA for the CDR3: TGTGCCAGCAGCTCGGAGCGGGGGCGGAACAATGAGCAGTTCTTC. Amino acid sequence: CASSSERGRNNEQFF.

J is TRBJ2-7 and V is TRBV27; D unclear. The V and J ends lost 5 bases and 6 bases respectively, with 11 bases between them. This CDR3 is built from 12 residues. CDR1 is MNHEY and CDR2 is SMNVEV in the germline V gene (reference sequence). As DNA, the CDR3 is TGTGCCAGCAGTCCTCCGGGTTCCGAGCAGTACTTC. This gives the protein CASSPPGSEQYF.

This clonotype was counted a few times. The chain carries TRBV7-6 and TRBJ2-7; D is undetermined. The V end was cut by 5 bases, the J end by 0 bases, with 11 bases between. CDR1 SGHVS and CDR2 FNYEAQ come from the germline V gene. The CDR3 spans 14 residues. CDR3 protein: CASSLVEASYEQYF. The DNA of the CDR3 is TGTGCCAGCAGCCTCGTAGAGGCCTCCTACGAGCAGTACTTC.

This clonotype was detected a few times. The chain has TRBV29-1 and TRBJ2-7; 7 nucleotides align to TRBD1. Per germline, CDR1 SQVTM and CDR2 ANQGSEA. The CDR3 consists of 14 residues. V lost 6 bases to trimming and J lost 6 bases; unmatched junction nucleotides: 14. The chain's CDR3 is CSVRTNRGASEQYF. For the CDR3, the DNA is TGCAGCGTCCGCACGAACAGGGGAGCGTCCGAGCAGTACTTC.

This clonotype was found a few times. J is TRBJ2-7 and V is TRBV6-1, with D possibly TRBD2 on 5 matching bases. The germline CDR1 and CDR2 sequences are MNHNS and SASEGT. The CDR3 contains 15 residues. V lost 8 bases to trimming and J lost 0 bases, with 17 bases between them. CDR3 amino acids: CASRRQDFISYEQYF. CDR3 in DNA: TGTGCCAGCCGCCGCCAGGACTTCATCTCCTACGAGCAGTACTTC.

The J gene is TRBJ1-2, the V gene TRBV27; no clear D. CDR3 length: 15 amino acids. V lost 4 bases and J lost 3, with 15 bases in between. Germline loops: CDR1 MNHEY, CDR2 SMNVEV (reference sequence). The DNA for the CDR3 is TGTGCCAGCAGTTCCCTCGACCAGATCCACTATGGCTACACCTTC. Translation: CASSSLDQIHYGYTF.

The V gene is TRBV10-3, the J gene TRBJ1-1, with D possibly TRBD1 on 6 matching bases. Trimming pared 4 bases from V and 3 bases from J, leaving 15 bases between. In germline, CDR1 is ENHRY, CDR2 SYGVKD. The CDR3 sequence is 15 residues long. CDR3 region: CAISGGAKGDTEAFF. In DNA form, the CDR3 reads TGTGCCATCAGTGGGGGGGCCAAGGGGGACACTGAAGCTTTCTTT.

The chain joins TRBV9 to TRBJ1-3, with D possibly matching TRBD1 (6 bases). This CDR3 has 18 residues. With 0 bases removed from V and 2 bases from J, the gap between germline ends came to 18 bases. The V gene's germline CDR1 is SGDLS and CDR2 YYNGEE. In DNA, the CDR3 is TGTGCCAGCAGCGTAGAGGGGGTAGGCGGGCCGGCTGGAAACACCATATATTTT. Residues: CASSVEGVGGPAGNTIYF.

This rearrangement joins TRBV7-8 to TRBJ2-5; D not certain. The CDR3 totals 13 residues. Trimming removed 5 bases at V and 3 bases at J, with 10 bases between. Germline V lookup: CDR1 SGHVS, CDR2 FQNEAQ. The CDR3 DNA reads as TGTGCCAGCAGCCAAACCCCAGAAGAGACCCAGTACTTC. The encoded protein is CASSQTPEETQYF.